Each of the 8 T cell receptor beta chains below was sequenced from the same sample in a study of T cell changes during pregnancy in multiple sclerosis. TCRdb keeps only in-frame clones here, not all; method: immunoSEQ multiplex PCR. The repertoire consists of about 22,000 clones, with 91% occurring once and the leading ten covering 0.67%. The material was CD4+ T cells from peripheral blood mononuclear cells, obtained in the third trimester of pregnancy. The receptors here all came from a female donor in good health, enrolled as a control in a pregnancy study.

In nucleotides, the CDR3 is TGCAGCGTTGAAAAGTCCGGGACAGGGGGTTTCCACTATGGCTACACCTTC. Encoded protein: CSVEKSGTGGFHYGYTF. V usage is TRBV29-1 and J usage is TRBJ1-2; 11 bases line up with TRBD1. The CDR3 totals 17 residues. V dropped 2 bases and J dropped 3; count of bases not matched to a gene: 11. In germline, CDR1 is SQVTM, CDR2 ANQGSEA.

Only one count was recorded for this clone. The chain links TRBV19 to TRBJ2-7; 7 bases are a match to TRBD2. Germline values: CDR1 LNHDA, CDR2 SQIVND (reference sequence). The CDR3 consists of 16 residues. Losses at the gene ends were 3 bases for V and 0 bases for J; bases not matched to a gene: 8. The CDR3, as DNA: TGTGCCAGTAGTATCCTAGCGGCAGGCTACTCCTACGAGCAGTACTTC. This encodes CASSILAAGYSYEQYF.

The chain joins TRBV27 to TRBJ2-7, with a possible D match to TRBD1 (6 bases). CDR1 and CDR2 from the germline V gene are MNHEY and SMNVEV (reference sequence). CDR3 length: 17 amino acids. Deletions cut 5 bases from V and 2 bases from J, with 22 bases between. CDR3 in DNA: TGTGCCAGCAGTCCCGCCCGCGACAGGCCGCTAACCTACGAGCAGTACTTC. It yields the protein CASSPARDRPLTYEQYF.

The chain joins TRBV25-1 to TRBJ1-2; possible D gene TRBD1, 5 bases. From germline, CDR1 is MGHDK and CDR2 SYGVNS. The CDR3 runs to 16 residues. The V gene lost 1 base and the J gene lost 0 bases, with 12 bases spanning the gap. The CDR3 region is CASSESKGPANYGYTF. CDR3 bases: TGTGCCAGCAGTGAATCAAAGGGGCCAGCTAACTATGGCTACACCTTC.

This clone came up once. The rearrangement links TRBV5-4 to TRBJ2-1; 9 bases match TRBD1. This CDR3 has 18 amino acids. The germline V gene has CDR1 SGHNT and CDR2 YYREEE (reference sequence). With 2 bases clipped from V and 5 bases from J, the junction kept 14 bases outside the gene matches. CDR3 residues: CASSLTGTGLKLNNEQFF. CDR3 in DNA: TGTGCCAGCAGCTTAACCGGGACAGGGCTCAAGCTAAACAATGAGCAGTTCTTC. Full variable domain (remainder filled in from reference TRBV5-4 and TRBJ2-1): ETGVTQSPTHLIKTRGQQVTLRCSSQSGHNTVSWYQQALGQGPQFIFQYYREEENGRGNFPPRFSGLQFPNYSSELNVNALELDDSALYLCASSLTGTGLKLNNEQFFGPGTRLTVL.

The chain uses TRBV7-9 and TRBJ1-5; perhaps TRBD1 as D (5 bases). With 6 bases removed from V and 3 bases from J, the gap between germline ends came to 18 bases. The CDR3 runs to 16 residues. CDR1 is SEHNR and CDR2 is FQNEAQ in the germline V gene (reference sequence). The CDR3 spells CASSRTGVGNNQPQHF. In nucleotides, the CDR3 is TGTGCCAGCAGTCGCACAGGAGTAGGGAACAATCAGCCCCAGCATTTT.

The V gene is TRBV4-3, the J gene TRBJ1-2; maybe TRBD1 (5 bases). The V end lost 1 base, the J end lost 2 bases, and 14 bases lay between the germline ends. Germline-derived CDR1 and CDR2 are LGHNA and YSLEER. This CDR3 comprises 16 residues. CDR3 in amino acids: CASSQGTERGNYGYTF. CDR3 DNA sequence: TGCGCCAGCAGCCAAGGAACCGAGCGGGGGAACTATGGCTACACCTTC.

This chain uses TRBV6-5 with TRBJ2-2; weak D call: TRBD1 (5 bases). The V end was cut by 9 bases, the J end by 1 base, with 12 bases between. The germline V gene has CDR1 MNHEY and CDR2 SVGAGI. This CDR3 region has 14 residues. The CDR3 DNA follows: TGTGCCAGTACCAGGGATGGGAACACCGGGGAGCTGTTTTTT. Translating gives CASTRDGNTGELFF.